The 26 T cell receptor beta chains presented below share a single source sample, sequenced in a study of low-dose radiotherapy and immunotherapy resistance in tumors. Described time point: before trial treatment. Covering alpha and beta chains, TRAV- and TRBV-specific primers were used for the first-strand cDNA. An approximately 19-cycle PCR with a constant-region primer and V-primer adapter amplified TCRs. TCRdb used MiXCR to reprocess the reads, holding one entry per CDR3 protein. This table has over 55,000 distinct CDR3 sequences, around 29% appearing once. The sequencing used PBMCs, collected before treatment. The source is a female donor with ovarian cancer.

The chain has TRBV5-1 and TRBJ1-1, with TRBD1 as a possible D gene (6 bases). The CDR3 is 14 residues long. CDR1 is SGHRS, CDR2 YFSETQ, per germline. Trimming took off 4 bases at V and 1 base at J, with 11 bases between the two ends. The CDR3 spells CASSMVTGNTEAFF. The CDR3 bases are TGCGCCAGCAGCATGGTGACAGGGAACACTGAAGCTTTCTTT. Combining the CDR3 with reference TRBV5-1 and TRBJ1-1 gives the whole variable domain KAGVTQTPRYLIKTRGQQVTLSCSPISGHRSVSWYQQTPGQGLQFLFEYFSETQRNKGNFPGRFSGRQFSNSRSEMNVSTLELGDSALYLCASSMVTGNTEAFFGQGTRLTVV.

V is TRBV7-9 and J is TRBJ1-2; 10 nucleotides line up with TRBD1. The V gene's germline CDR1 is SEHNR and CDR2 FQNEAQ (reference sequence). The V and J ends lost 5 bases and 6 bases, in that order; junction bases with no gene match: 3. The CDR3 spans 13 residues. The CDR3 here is CASSPTGGHGYTF. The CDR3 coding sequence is TGTGCCAGCAGCCCGACAGGGGGCCATGGCTACACCTTC.

In nucleotides, the CDR3 is TGCAGCGTTGTATCAACAGCAGAGACCCAGTACTTC. This translates into CSVVSTAETQYF. V usage is TRBV29-1 and J usage is TRBJ2-5; no reliable D call. The CDR3 contains 12 residues. The V and J ends lost 4 bases and 4 bases respectively, with 10 bases between them. Germline CDR1 SQVTM, CDR2 ANQGSEA. The full variable domain, rest sourced from reference TRBV29-1 and TRBJ2-5, is SAVISQKPSRDICQRGTSLTIQCQVDSQVTMMFWYRQQPGQSLTLIATANQGSEATYESGFVIDKFPISRPNLTFSTLTVSNMSPEDSSIYLCSVVSTAETQYFGPGTRLLVL.

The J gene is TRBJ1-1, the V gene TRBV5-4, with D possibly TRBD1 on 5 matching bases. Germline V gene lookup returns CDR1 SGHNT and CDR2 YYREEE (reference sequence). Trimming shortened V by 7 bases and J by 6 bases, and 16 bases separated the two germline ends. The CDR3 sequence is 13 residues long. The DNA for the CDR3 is TGTGCCAGCTCGGGGGGGTTCGGCGCTGAAGCTTTCTTT. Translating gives CASSGGFGAEAFF.

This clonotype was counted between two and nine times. The CDR3 protein is CASSRGQGALSSGNTIYF. DNA for the CDR3: TGTGCCAGCAGCCGGGGACAGGGGGCTTTGAGCTCTGGAAACACCATATATTTT. The gene calls are TRBV5-4 and TRBJ1-3; 12 positions agree with TRBD1. Germline V gives CDR1 SGHNT, CDR2 YYREEE (reference sequence). This CDR3 spans 18 amino acids. Trimming cost V 4 bases and J 0 bases; bases outside gene matches: 8.

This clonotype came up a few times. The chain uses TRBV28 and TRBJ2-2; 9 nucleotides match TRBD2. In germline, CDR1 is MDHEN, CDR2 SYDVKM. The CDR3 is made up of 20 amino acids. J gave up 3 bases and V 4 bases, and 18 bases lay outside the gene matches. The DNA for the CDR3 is TGTGCCAGCAGTTCCGACAATGTTTTGGGACAGCGGGAGGACACCGGGGAGCTGTTTTTT. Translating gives CASSSDNVLGQREDTGELFF.

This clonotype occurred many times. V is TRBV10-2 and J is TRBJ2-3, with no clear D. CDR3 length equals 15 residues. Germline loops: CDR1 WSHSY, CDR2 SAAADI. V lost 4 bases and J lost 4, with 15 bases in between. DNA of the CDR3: TGCGCCAGCAGTGCTCCGGGCCCTGGCGCAGATACGCAGTATTTT. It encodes CASSAPGPGADTQYF.

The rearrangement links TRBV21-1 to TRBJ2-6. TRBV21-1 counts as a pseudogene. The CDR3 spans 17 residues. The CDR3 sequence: CASSKVNQHSGANVLTF. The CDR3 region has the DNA TGTGCCAGCAGCAAAGTGAATCAACACTCTGGGGCCAACGTCCTGACTTTC.

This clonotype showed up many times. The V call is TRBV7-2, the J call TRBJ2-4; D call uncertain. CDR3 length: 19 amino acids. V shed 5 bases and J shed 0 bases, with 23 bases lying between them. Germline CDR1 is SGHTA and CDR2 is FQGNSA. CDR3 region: CASSPGSSGIILAKNIQYF. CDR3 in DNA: TGTGCCAGCAGCCCAGGATCCAGTGGAATCATTCTAGCCAAAAACATTCAGTACTTC.

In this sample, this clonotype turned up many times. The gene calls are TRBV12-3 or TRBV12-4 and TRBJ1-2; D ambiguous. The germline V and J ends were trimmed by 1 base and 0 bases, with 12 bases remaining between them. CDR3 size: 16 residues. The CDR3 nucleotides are TGTGCCAGCAGTTTAGAGGACCGAGTTCCTAACTATGGCTACACCTTC. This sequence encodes CASSLEDRVPNYGYTF.

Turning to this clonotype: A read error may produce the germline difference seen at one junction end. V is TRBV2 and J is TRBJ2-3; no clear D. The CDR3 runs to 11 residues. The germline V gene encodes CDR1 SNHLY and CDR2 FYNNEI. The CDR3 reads CASSRTDMQYF. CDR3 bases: TGTGCCAGCAGTCGCACAGATATGCAGTATTTT.

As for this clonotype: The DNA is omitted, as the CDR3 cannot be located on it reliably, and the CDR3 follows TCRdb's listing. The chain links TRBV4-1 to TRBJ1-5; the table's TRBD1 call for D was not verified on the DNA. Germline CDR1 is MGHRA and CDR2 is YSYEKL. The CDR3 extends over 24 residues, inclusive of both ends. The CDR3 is CASTNQTSMYLCASSTGRPQPQHF.

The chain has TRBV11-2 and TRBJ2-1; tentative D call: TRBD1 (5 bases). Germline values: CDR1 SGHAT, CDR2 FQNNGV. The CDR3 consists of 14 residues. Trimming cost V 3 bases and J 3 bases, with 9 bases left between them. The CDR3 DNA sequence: TGTGCCAGCAGCTTCAGGGAATTCTACAATGAGCAGTTCTTC. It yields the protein CASSFREFYNEQFF.

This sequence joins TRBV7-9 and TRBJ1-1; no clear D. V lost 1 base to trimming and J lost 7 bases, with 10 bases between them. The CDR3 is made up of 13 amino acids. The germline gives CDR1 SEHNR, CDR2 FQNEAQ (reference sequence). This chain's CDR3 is CASSLVTANEAFF. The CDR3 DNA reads TGTGCCAGCAGCTTAGTAACGGCAAATGAAGCTTTCTTT.

The CDR3 is CASSLSTVYNEQFF. In DNA form, the CDR3 reads TGTGCCAGCAGCCTCTCTACAGTCTACAATGAGCAGTTCTTC. The rearrangement joins TRBV11-2 to TRBJ2-1; D call uncertain. Germline V CDR1 and CDR2: SGHAT, FQNNGV. The CDR3 covers 14 residues. The V end was cut by 5 bases, the J end by 3 bases, with 11 bases between.

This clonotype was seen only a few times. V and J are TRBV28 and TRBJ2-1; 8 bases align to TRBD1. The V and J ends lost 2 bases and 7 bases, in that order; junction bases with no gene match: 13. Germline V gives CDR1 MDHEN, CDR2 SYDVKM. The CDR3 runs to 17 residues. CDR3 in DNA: TGTGCCAGCAGTTTACTTGGACTCGGACAGGGTGATAATGAGCAGTTCTTC. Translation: CASSLLGLGQGDNEQFF.

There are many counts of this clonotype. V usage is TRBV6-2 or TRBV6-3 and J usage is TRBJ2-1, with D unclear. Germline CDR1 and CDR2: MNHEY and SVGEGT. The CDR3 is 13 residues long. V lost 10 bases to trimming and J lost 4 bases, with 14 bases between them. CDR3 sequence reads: CAIENPRYNEQFF. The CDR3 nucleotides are TGTGCCATAGAAAACCCCAGGTACAATGAGCAGTTCTTC.

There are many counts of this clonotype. The CDR3 DNA sequence: TGTGCCAGCAGCGCCTCCGCCCATTCACCCCTCCACTTT. As protein: CASSASAHSPLHF. This chain links TRBV9 with TRBJ1-6; D is uncertain. The CDR3 spans 13 residues. Trimming removed 3 bases from V and 8 bases from J, with 9 bases in between. The V gene's germline CDR1 is SGDLS and CDR2 YYNGEE.

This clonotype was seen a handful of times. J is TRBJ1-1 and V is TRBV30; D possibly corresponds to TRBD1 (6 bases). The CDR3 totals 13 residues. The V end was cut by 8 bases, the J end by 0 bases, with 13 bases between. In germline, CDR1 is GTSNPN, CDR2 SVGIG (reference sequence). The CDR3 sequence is CARQDRMNTEAFF. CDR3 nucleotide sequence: TGTGCCCGCCAGGACAGAATGAACACTGAAGCTTTCTTT.

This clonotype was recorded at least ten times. CDR3 in DNA: TGCGCCAGCGCGAGACTAGCGGGGGGCACAGATACGCAGTATTTT. Encoded protein: CASARLAGGTDTQYF. The rearrangement links TRBV5-1 to TRBJ2-3; 12 bases align to TRBD2. This CDR3 has 15 residues. CDR1 is SGHRS and CDR2 is YFSETQ in the germline V gene. The ends lost 7 bases at V and 1 base at J; junction bases unmatched: 4.

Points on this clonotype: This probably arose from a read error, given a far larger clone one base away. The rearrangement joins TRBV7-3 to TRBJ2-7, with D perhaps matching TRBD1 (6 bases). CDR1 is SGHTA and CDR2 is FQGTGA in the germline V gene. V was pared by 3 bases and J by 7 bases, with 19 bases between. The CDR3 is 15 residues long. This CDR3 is CASSLSGDTYNEQYF. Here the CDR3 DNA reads TGTGCCAGCAGCTTGTCCGGGGACACCTACAATGAGCAGTACTTC.

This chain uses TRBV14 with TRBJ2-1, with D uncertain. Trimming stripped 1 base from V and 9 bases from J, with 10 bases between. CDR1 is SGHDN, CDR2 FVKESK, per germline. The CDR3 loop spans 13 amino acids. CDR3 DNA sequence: TGTGCCAGCAGCCAAGTCCGTAACGGTGAGCAGTTCTTC. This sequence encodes CASSQVRNGEQFF.

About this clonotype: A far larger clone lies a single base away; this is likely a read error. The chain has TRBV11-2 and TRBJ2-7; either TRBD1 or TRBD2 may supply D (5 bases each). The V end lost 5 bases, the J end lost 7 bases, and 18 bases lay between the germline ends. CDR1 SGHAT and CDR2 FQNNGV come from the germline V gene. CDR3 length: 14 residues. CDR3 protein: CASSQGVAGREQYF. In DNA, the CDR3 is TGTGCCAGCAGCCAGGGTGTGGCGGGCCGGGAGCAGTACTTC. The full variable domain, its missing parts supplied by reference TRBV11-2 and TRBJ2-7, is EAGVAQSPRYKIIEKRQSVAFWCNPISGHATLYWYQQILGQGPKLLIQFQNNGVVDDSQLPKDRFSAERLKGVDSTLKIQPAKLEDSAVYLCASSQGVAGREQYFGPGTRLTVT.

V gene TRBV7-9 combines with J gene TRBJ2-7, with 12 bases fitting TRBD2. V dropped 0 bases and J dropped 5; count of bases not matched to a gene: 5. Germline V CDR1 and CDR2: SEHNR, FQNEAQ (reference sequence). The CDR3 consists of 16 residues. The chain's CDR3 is CASSLAGLAGFDEQYF. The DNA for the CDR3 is TGTGCCAGCAGCTTAGCCGGACTAGCGGGATTCGACGAGCAGTACTTC.

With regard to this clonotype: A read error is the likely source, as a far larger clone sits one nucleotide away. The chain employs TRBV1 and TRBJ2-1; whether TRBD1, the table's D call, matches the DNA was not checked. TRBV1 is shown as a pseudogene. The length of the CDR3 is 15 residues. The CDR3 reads CASSPSQWGPGEQFF. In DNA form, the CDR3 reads TGTGCCAGCAGCCCAAGTCAGTGGGGGCCCGGTGAGCAGTTCTTC.

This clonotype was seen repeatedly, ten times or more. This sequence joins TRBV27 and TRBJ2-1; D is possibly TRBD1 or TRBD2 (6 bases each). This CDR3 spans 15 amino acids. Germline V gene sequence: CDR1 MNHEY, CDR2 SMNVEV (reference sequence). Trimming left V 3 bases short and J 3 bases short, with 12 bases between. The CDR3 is CASSFGGLLYNEQFF. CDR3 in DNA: TGTGCCAGCAGTTTTGGGGGGCTCCTCTACAATGAGCAGTTCTTC.